Here is one T cell receptor beta chain with its context. Source study methods: Reference gene primer amplification gave estimated nucleated cell counts. The data were produced by immunoSEQ multiplex PCR, yet TCRdb's version contains in-frame clones alone and is incomplete. The V and J calls and clone size come from that table; D and trimming were worked out from the DNA. The sample holds some 130,000 clones, roughly 75% seen once. This sample is drawn from a study of blood T cell repertoires in COVID-19. About the research overall: Samples of COVID-19 (acute and convalescent) were obtained from the United States, Italy and Spain.

V was clipped by 5 bases and J by 5 bases, with 9 bases between them. The CDR3 spans 13 residues. Germline V gene lookup returns CDR1 MNHEY and CDR2 SMNVEV (reference sequence). Participants were aged about 18 to 89 years from approximately 24 US areas. Clinical history as reported by participants underpinned cohort assignment. The sequenced sample was PBMCs or T cells enriched from blood (not recorded which). The TCR comes from a woman aged 50 to 60 who had recovered from COVID-19. The chain has TRBV27 and TRBJ2-2; maybe TRBD1 (6 bases). CDR3 residues: CASSLQGTGELFF. The CDR3 DNA reads as TGTGCCAGCAGTCTACAGGGAACCGGGGAGCTGTTTTTT.